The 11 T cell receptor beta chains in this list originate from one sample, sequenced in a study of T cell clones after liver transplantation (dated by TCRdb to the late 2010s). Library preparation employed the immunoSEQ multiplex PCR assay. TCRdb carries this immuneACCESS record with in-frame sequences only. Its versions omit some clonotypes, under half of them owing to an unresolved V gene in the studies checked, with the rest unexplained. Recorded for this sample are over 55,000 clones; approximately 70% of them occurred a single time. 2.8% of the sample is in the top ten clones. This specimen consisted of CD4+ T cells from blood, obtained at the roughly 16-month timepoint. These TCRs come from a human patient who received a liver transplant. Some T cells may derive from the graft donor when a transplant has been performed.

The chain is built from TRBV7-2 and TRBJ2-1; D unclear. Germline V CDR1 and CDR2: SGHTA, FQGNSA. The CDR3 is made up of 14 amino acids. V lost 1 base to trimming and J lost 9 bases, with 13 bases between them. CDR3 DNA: TGTGCCAGCAGCTTAGTAACCAGCTCCAGTGAGCAGTTCTTC. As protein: CASSLVTSSSEQFF.

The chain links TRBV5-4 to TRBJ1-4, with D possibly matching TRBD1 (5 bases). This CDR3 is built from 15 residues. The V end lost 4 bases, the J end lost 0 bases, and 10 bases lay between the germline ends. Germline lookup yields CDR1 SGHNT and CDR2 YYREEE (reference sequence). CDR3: CASSRDSATNEKLFF. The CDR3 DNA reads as TGTGCCAGCAGCAGGGACTCTGCAACTAATGAAAAACTGTTTTTT.

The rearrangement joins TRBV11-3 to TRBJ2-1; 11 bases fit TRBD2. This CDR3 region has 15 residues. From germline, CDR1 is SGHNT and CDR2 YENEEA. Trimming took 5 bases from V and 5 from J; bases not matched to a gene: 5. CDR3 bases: TGTGCCAGCAGCGCGGGACTAGCGGAGAACAATGAGCAGTTCTTC. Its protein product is CASSAGLAENNEQFF.

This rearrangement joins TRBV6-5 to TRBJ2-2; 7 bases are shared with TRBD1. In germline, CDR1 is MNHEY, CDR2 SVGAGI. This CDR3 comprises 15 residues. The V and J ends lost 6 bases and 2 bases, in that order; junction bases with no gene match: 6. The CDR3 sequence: CASRPGQSNTGELFF. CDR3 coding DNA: TGTGCCAGCAGACCGGGACAGTCCAACACCGGGGAGCTGTTTTTT.

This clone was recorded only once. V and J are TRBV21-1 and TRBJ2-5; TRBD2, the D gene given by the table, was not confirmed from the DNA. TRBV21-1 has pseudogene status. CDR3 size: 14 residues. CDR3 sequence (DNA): TGTGCCAGCAGCATGGATTTCCTGGGGAGGACCCAGTACTTC. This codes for CASSMDFLGRTQYF.

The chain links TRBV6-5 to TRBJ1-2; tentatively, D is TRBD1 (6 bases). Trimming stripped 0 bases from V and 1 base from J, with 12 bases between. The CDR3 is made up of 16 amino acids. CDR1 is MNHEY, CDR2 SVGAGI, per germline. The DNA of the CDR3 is TGTGCCAGCAGTTACTCGGGGGCAGGCGATAACTATGGCTACACCTTC. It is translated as CASSYSGAGDNYGYTF.

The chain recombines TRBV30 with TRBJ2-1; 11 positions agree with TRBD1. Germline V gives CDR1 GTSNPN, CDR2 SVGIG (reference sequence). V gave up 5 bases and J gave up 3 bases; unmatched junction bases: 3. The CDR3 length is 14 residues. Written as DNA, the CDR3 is TGTGCCTGGCGGACAGGGGGCGGCTACAATGAGCAGTTCTTC. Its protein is CAWRTGGGYNEQFF.

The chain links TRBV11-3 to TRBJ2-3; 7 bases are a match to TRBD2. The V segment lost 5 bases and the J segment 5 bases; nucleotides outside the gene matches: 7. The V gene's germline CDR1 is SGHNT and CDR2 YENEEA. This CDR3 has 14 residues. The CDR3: CASSPAGGGDTQYF. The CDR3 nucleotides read TGTGCCAGCAGCCCAGCTGGCGGGGGAGATACGCAGTATTTT.

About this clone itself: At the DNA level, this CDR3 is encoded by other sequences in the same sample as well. CDR3: CASRRGDQETQYF. Here the CDR3 DNA reads TGTGCCAGCAGAAGGGGGGACCAAGAGACCCAGTACTTC. V usage is TRBV7-2 and J usage is TRBJ2-5; tentatively, D is TRBD1 or TRBD2 (6 bases each). There are 13 residues in the CDR3. Germline CDR1 SGHTA, CDR2 FQGNSA. V lost 6 bases to trimming and J lost 0 bases, with 8 bases between them.

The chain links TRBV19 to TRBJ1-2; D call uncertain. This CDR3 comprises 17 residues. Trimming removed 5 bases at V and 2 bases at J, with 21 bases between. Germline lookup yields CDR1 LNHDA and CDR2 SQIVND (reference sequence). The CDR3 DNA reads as TGTGCCAGTAGTGGGTTTTCCCGAGCACGCTACAACTATGGCTACACCTTC. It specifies CASSGFSRARYNYGYTF.

CDR3 in amino acids: CASSPSSSGNSPLHF. CDR3 bases: TGTGCCAGCTCACCATCGTCTAGCGGGAATTCACCCCTCCACTTT. The genes are TRBV18 and TRBJ1-6; D unresolved. The CDR3 is 15 amino acids. V was shortened by 2 bases and J by 7 bases, with 12 bases between the two germline ends. Germline CDR1 is KGHSH and CDR2 is LQKENI.